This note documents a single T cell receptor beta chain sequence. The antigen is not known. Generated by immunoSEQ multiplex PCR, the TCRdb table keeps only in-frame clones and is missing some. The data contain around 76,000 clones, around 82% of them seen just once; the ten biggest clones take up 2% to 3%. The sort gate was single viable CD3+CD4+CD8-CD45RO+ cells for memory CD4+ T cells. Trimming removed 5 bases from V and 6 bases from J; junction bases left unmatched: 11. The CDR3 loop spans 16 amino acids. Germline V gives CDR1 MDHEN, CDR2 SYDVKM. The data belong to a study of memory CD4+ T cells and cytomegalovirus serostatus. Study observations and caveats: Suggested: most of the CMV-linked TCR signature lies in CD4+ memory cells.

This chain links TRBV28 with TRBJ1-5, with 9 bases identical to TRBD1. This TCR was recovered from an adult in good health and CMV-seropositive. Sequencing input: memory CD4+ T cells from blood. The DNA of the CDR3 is TGTGCCAGCAGTATACCCGGACAGGGGTACTCTCAGCCCCAGCATTTT. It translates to CASSIPGQGYSQPQHF.